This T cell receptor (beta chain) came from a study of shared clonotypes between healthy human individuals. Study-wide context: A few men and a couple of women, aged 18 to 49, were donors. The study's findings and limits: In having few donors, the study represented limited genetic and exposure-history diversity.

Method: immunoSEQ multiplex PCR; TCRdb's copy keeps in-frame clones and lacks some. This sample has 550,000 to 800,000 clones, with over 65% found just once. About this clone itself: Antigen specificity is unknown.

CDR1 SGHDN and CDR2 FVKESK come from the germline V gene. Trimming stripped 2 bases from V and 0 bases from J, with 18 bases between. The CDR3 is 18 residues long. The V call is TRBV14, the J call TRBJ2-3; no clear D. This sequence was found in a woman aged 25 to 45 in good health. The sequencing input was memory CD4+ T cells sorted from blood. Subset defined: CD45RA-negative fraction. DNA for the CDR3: TGTGCCAGCAGCCAAATTGATTTCCGGGTTGCTAGCACAGATACGCAGTATTTT. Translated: CASSQIDFRVASTDTQYF.